This T cell receptor (beta chain) was captured in a study of human T cells and chemical hapten exposure. About the study: A 2 cm by 2 cm inner upper arm patch received 2% DPC for sensitization. Upper-back patches of 0.01% DPC were read at 6 days.

The library labeled individual cDNA molecules by adding unique molecular identifiers to them. Study processing details: 96,000 or so TCRs per sample was the median, with a range of roughly 20,000 to 700,000. TCRdb redid the calling of the reads with MiXCR, one entry per CDR3 protein. These V and J calls derive from TCRdb rather than the authors' analysis. The sample includes about 4,000 distinct CDR3 sequences, roughly 49% of them seen just once. With V trimmed by 9 bases and J by 0 bases, 6 bases remained unmatched. Per germline, CDR1 MNHNS and CDR2 SASEGT. CDR3 length equals 15 residues. The treatment was: therapeutic diphenylcyclopropenone sensitization with weekly scalp DPC.

V is TRBV6-1 and J is TRBJ2-1; 9 bases map to TRBD1. The sequences come from whole blood, collected before DPC sensitization or 2, 6, or about 24 weeks after (not recorded which). This TCR derives from an adult with alopecia areata. Some clones in this sample may be carry-over from other donors' samples. This table probably holds off-target reads from a library built for another chain. The CDR3 region is CASGQGSSSYNEQFF. For the CDR3, the DNA is TGTGCCAGTGGACAGGGGTCTAGCTCCTACAATGAGCAGTTCTTC.